This is a list of T cell receptor beta chains from one sample in a study of PD-1 blockade in mismatch repair-deficient tumors. Repertoires were generated with immunoSEQ multiplex PCR, while TCRdb's copy carries only in-frame clones and drops some. The table has under 50,000 clones, approximately 80% seen once. The sequencing used PBMCs, collected 38 to 40 weeks after starting pembrolizumab. These receptors were taken from an adult with mismatch repair-deficient cancer. Both conserved end residues are part of each CDR3. A D gene is named only where the DNA matches it firmly. Clone size is given for some rows only: seen once, a few or many times, or a class if the clone is expanded.

j_call	d_call	clone_size	v_call	cdr3_aa	cdr3_nt
TRBJ1-2	NA	once	TRBV29-1	CSVDPSGPSYGYTF	TGCAGCGTTGATCCTTCAGGTCCCAGCTATGGCTACACCTTC
TRBJ2-7	NA	NA	TRBV11-2	CASSLVGGTTEQYF	TGTGCCAGCAGCTTAGTTGGGGGCACTACGGAGCAGTACTTC
TRBJ1-3	NA	NA	TRBV5-1	CASSLDGGQANTIYF	TGCGCCAGCAGCTTGGACGGGGGGCAGGCAAACACCATATATTTT
TRBJ2-7	NA	NA	TRBV5-1	CASSPDGRYEQYF	TGCGCCAGCAGCCCGGATGGGAGGTACGAGCAGTACTTC
TRBJ2-7	TRBD1	few	TRBV11-2	CASSSPTGTGSYEQYF	TGTGCCAGCAGCTCCCCTACCGGGACAGGGTCCTACGAGCAGTACTTC
TRBJ2-3	NA	NA	TRBV9	CASSVHATSTDTQYF	TGTGCCAGCAGCGTACACGCGACTAGCACAGATACGCAGTATTTT
TRBJ2-7	NA	NA	TRBV23-1	CASKIRDRFYEQYF	TGCGCCAGCAAGATTAGAGACAGATTCTACGAGCAGTACTTC
TRBJ2-1	TRBD2	NA	TRBV4-2	CASSQALAGGHNEQFF	TGTGCCAGCAGCCAAGCACTAGCGGGAGGGCACAATGAGCAGTTCTTC
TRBJ2-1	TRBD2	NA	TRBV6-1	CASSWTSASNEQFF	TGTGCCAGCTCGTGGACTAGCGCTAGCAATGAGCAGTTCTTC
TRBJ2-7	NA	few	TRBV5-1	CASSLVSRVIAYEQYF	TGCGCCAGCAGCTTGGTTTCCAGGGTAATTGCGTACGAGCAGTACTTC